Listed below are T cell receptor beta chains from one sample, sequenced in a study of monozygotic twins with inflammatory bowel disease. TCRdb reworked the 5' RACE reads into one entry per CDR3 protein, no DNA. The sample table sets out 350,000 to 400,000 distinct CDR3 sequences. Sequencing was carried out using blood. All receptors derive from a human donor with ulcerative colitis or Crohn's disease, or a healthy co-twin of an affected twin (not recorded which). Each CDR3 is given with its conserved first and last residue.

v_call	j_call	cdr3_aa
TRBV5-1	TRBJ1-6	CASAPGTGVFVGSLHF
TRBV5-6	TRBJ1-1	CASSFGTAEAFF
TRBV7-2	TRBJ2-1	CASSQVRLAEYNEQFF
TRBV7-2	TRBJ2-5	CASGDPSGGAETQYF
TRBV5-1	TRBJ2-1	CASTSRGSSYNEQFF
TRBV24-1	TRBJ2-7	CATSAAGRGRDEQYF
TRBV29-1	TRBJ2-1	CSVEILAGGHEQFF
TRBV7-8	TRBJ1-1	CASSLHETGSLEAFF
TRBV18	TRBJ1-4	CASSTGLGEKLFF
TRBV7-2	TRBJ1-4	CASSFESFQPKLFF
TRBV20-1	TRBJ2-7	CSAVQGNEQYF
TRBV4-2	TRBJ2-4	CASSQEGLASEGNIQYF
TRBV6-2/TRBV6-3	TRBJ1-5	CASNEEGPIKAQHF
TRBV4-3	TRBJ2-7	CASSQGFSGGRYEQYF